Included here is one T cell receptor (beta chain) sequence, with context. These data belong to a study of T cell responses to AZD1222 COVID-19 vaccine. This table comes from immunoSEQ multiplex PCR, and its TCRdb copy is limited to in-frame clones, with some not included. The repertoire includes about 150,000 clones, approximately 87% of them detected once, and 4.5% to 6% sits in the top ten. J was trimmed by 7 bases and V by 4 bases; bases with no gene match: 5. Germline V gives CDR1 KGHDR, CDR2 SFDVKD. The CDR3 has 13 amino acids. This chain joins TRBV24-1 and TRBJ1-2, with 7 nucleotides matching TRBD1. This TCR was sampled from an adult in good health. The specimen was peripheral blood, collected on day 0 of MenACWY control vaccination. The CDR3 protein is CATSDSGQLGYTF. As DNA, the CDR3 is TGTGCCACCAGTGACTCGGGACAGCTTGGCTACACCTTC.